Presented here are 22 T cell receptor beta chains from one specimen sequenced in a study of OX40 agonist ivuxolimab in advanced cancers. Some clones are missing from TCRdb's copy, which holds only in-frame ones; the method was immunoSEQ multiplex PCR. The sample includes tens of thousands of clones, about 86% of them seen just once. Sequencing was performed on CD4+ or CD8+ T cells sorted from blood, taken in a trial of the OX40 agonist ivuxolimab. Receptor source: an adult with an advanced solid tumor such as melanoma, head and neck, liver or kidney cancer.

This clone was picked up a small number of times. The V gene is TRBV30, the J gene TRBJ2-3, with D perhaps TRBD1 (6 bases). With 4 bases removed from V and 5 bases from J, the gap between germline ends came to 10 bases. There are 12 residues in the CDR3. Germline loops: CDR1 GTSNPN, CDR2 SVGIG (reference sequence). This CDR3 is CAWTKQGDTQYF. CDR3 nucleotide sequence: TGTGCCTGGACCAAACAGGGAGATACGCAGTATTTT.

This clone was found once. The rearrangement uses TRBV19 and TRBJ2-2; D is possibly TRBD1 or TRBD2 (5 bases each). CDR3 length: 14 amino acids. CDR1 and CDR2 (germline): LNHDA, SQIVND (reference sequence). Deletions cut 0 bases from V and 8 bases from J, with 10 bases between. CDR3 amino acids: CASSIERGLGELFF. Here the CDR3 DNA reads TGTGCCAGTAGTATAGAACGGGGCCTGGGGGAGCTGTTTTTT. Full variable domain (outside the CDR3, taken from reference TRBV19 and TRBJ2-2): DGGITQSPKYLFRKEGQNVTLSCEQNLNHDAMYWYRQDPGQGLRLIYYSQIVNDFQKGDIAEGYSVSREKKESFPLTVTSAQKNPTAFYLCASSIERGLGELFFGEGSRLTVL.

The rearrangement joins TRBV15 to TRBJ1-2; the match to TRBD1 covers 9 bases. Germline CDR1 and CDR2: LNHNV and YYDKDF (reference sequence). V dropped 5 bases and J dropped 2; count of bases not matched to a gene: 9. The CDR3 is 16 residues long. CDR3 loop: CATSLPTGQGNYGYTF. CDR3 DNA: TGTGCCACCAGCCTTCCGACAGGACAGGGGAACTATGGCTACACCTTC.

The genes are TRBV29-1 and TRBJ2-7, with TRBD1 matching over 7 bases. CDR3 length: 10 residues. J lost 9 bases, V lost 2 bases, and 1 base had no gene match. The V gene's germline CDR1 is SQVTM and CDR2 ANQGSEA. The CDR3 spells CSVESGGQYF. In DNA, the CDR3 is TGCAGCGTTGAATCAGGGGGGCAGTACTTC.

V usage is TRBV6-1 and J usage is TRBJ2-1; D might be TRBD2 (5 bases). V was cut by 7 bases and J by 10 bases, with 17 bases left in between. The CDR3 runs to 13 residues. Germline-derived CDR1 and CDR2 are MNHNS and SASEGT. CDR3 loop: CASNPDWFGEQFF. The CDR3 nucleotides are TGTGCCAGCAACCCGGACTGGTTCGGGGAGCAGTTCTTC.

The sample holds many counts of this clone. The J gene is TRBJ1-2, the V gene TRBV29-1; no firm D call. From germline, CDR1 is SQVTM and CDR2 ANQGSEA. The CDR3 consists of 14 residues. Between the trimmed V and J ends, which lost 6 bases and 2 bases, there was a span of 16 bases. The CDR3 protein is CSVAPTGGNYGYTF. CDR3 in DNA: TGCAGCGTCGCTCCGACTGGAGGGAACTATGGCTACACCTTC.

The chain combines TRBV19 with TRBJ2-7; TRBD1 agrees at 10 bases. The CDR3 loop spans 15 amino acids. CDR1 and CDR2 (germline): LNHDA, SQIVND (reference sequence). V shed 5 bases and J 3 bases; nucleotides not matched to a gene: 7. The DNA for the CDR3 is TGTGCCAGTAGTTCCTCGACAGGGGGCCTCTACGAGCAGTACTTC. This translates into CASSSSTGGLYEQYF.

The rearrangement links TRBV19 to TRBJ2-7; either TRBD1 or TRBD2 may supply D (5 bases each). This CDR3 region has 16 residues. CDR1 and CDR2 from the germline V gene are LNHDA and SQIVND (reference sequence). Trimming pared 2 bases from V and 2 bases from J, leaving 16 bases between. The CDR3 is CASSITGTTSPYEQYF. The CDR3 DNA follows: TGTGCCAGTAGTATAACGGGGACCACTTCCCCCTACGAGCAGTACTTC.

The V and J genes are TRBV7-9 and TRBJ2-5, with TRBD2 as a possible D gene (5 bases). The J call may be mistaken, given a closer DNA end match to TRBJ2-7. Looked up from germline, CDR1 is SEHNR and CDR2 is FQNEAQ (reference sequence). This CDR3 comprises 16 residues. As DNA, the CDR3 is TGTGCCAGCAGCTTAGTACTCGACTGGACGGGATACGAGCAGTACTTC. It is translated as CASSLVLDWTGYEQYF.

The chain employs TRBV19 and TRBJ1-1; D call uncertain. The CDR3 totals 14 residues. V was clipped by 4 bases and J by 5 bases, with 14 bases between them. CDR1 is LNHDA, CDR2 SQIVND, per germline (reference sequence). CDR3 in amino acids: CASSSTFGVTEAFF. CDR3 DNA sequence: TGTGCCAGTAGTAGCACCTTCGGGGTGACTGAAGCTTTCTTT. Based on the CDR3 plus reference TRBV19 and TRBJ1-1, the full variable domain is DGGITQSPKYLFRKEGQNVTLSCEQNLNHDAMYWYRQDPGQGLRLIYYSQIVNDFQKGDIAEGYSVSREKKESFPLTVTSAQKNPTAFYLCASSSTFGVTEAFFGQGTRLTVV.

The chain has TRBV7-9 and TRBJ2-5, with 7 bases lining up with TRBD1. Germline loops: CDR1 SEHNR, CDR2 FQNEAQ (reference sequence). This CDR3 region has 15 residues. J lost 0 bases, V lost 2 bases, and 3 bases had no gene match. The CDR3 DNA follows: TGTGCCAGCAGCTTATCAGGGGGAAACCAAGAGACCCAGTACTTC. Encoded protein: CASSLSGGNQETQYF.

This chain joins TRBV2 and TRBJ2-1; TRBD2 aligns across 8 bases. CDR3 length: 13 residues. Trimming removed 11 bases from V and 0 bases from J; junction bases left unmatched: 3. Germline V lookup: CDR1 SNHLY, CDR2 FYNNEI. The CDR3 DNA reads TGTGCCTGCGCGGGGGGCTCCTACAATGAGCAGTTCTTC. The encoded protein is CACAGGSYNEQFF.

The V call is TRBV10-1, the J call TRBJ1-2; D not certain. V was cut by 6 bases and J by 2 bases, with 13 bases left in between. The CDR3 totals 14 residues. Germline assignment: CDR1 WNHNN and CDR2 SYGVQD (reference sequence). The CDR3 sequence is CASRILQNNYGYTF. The CDR3 DNA reads as TGCGCCAGCAGAATACTACAGAACAACTATGGCTACACCTTC.

The V call is TRBV7-8, the J call TRBJ1-5, with D maybe TRBD1 (5 bases). The CDR3 consists of 14 residues. Germline CDR1 reads SGHVS; CDR2 reads FQNEAQ. V lost 6 bases and J 7 bases, leaving 16 bases between the germline ends. The CDR3 sequence: CASRGAGFEQPQHF. CDR3 coding DNA: TGTGCCAGCAGGGGTGCAGGGTTTGAACAGCCCCAGCATTTT.

The chain joins TRBV28 to TRBJ1-2; 7 bases align to TRBD1. The CDR3 loop spans 16 amino acids. With 3 bases clipped from V and 12 bases from J, the junction kept 19 bases outside the gene matches. In germline, CDR1 is MDHEN, CDR2 SYDVKM. The DNA for the CDR3 is TGTGCCAGCAGTTTTCCAACTTCTGGGAACAGGGGACTTAACACCTTC. This encodes CASSFPTSGNRGLNTF.

The chain links TRBV4-1 to TRBJ2-5; the D call may be TRBD1 or TRBD2 (6 bases each). TRBJ2-7 explains the end of the DNA better; the J call may be wrong. CDR1 is MGHRA and CDR2 is YSYEKL in the germline V gene. The CDR3 is 16 residues long. The CDR3 spells CASSQDYRVRIAEQYF. The CDR3 region has the DNA TGCGCCAGCAGCCAGGACTACAGGGTAAGGATCGCCGAGCAGTACTTC.

The chain recombines TRBV13 with TRBJ2-7; the D call may be TRBD1 or TRBD2 (5 bases each). The V and J ends lost 5 bases and 2 bases respectively, with 13 bases between them. Germline V gene sequence: CDR1 PRHDT, CDR2 FYEKMQ (reference sequence). This CDR3 is 14 amino acids long. CDR3 loop: CASSSSGTTYEQYF. For the CDR3, the DNA is TGTGCCAGCAGCAGCTCCGGGACCACCTACGAGCAGTACTTC. Together with reference TRBV13 and TRBJ2-7, the CDR3 gives the full variable domain: AAGVIQSPRHLIKEKRETATLKCYPIPRHDTVYWYQQGPGQDPQFLISFYEKMQSDKGSIPDRFSAQQFSDYHSELNMSSLELGDSALYFCASSSSGTTYEQYFGPGTRLTVT.

The V gene is TRBV18, the J gene TRBJ2-7; D ambiguous. CDR1 KGHSH and CDR2 LQKENI come from the germline V gene. Trimming left V 8 bases short and J 3 bases short, with 14 bases between. This CDR3 region has 13 residues. CDR3 region: CASAKKELYEQYF. In nucleotides, the CDR3 is TGTGCCAGCGCGAAGAAGGAGCTCTACGAGCAGTACTTC.

The V call is TRBV5-1, the J call TRBJ2-1; D is perhaps TRBD2 (6 bases). V dropped 1 base and J dropped 6 bases, with 11 bases sitting between them. Germline loops: CDR1 SGHRS, CDR2 YFSETQ. The CDR3 is 14 residues long. The CDR3 region has the DNA TGCGCCAGCAGCTTGAAGGCGGGGCTCAATGAGCAGTTCTTC. Translated, it gives CASSLKAGLNEQFF.

V and J are TRBV2 and TRBJ1-5; unclear D gene. There are 16 residues in the CDR3. V was clipped by 6 bases and J by 0 bases, with 15 bases between them. Germline assignment: CDR1 SNHLY and CDR2 FYNNEI. The CDR3 spells CASRGRSGDSNQPQHF. In DNA, the CDR3 is TGTGCCAGCAGAGGACGGTCCGGGGATAGCAATCAGCCCCAGCATTTT. The full variable domain, in which reference TRBV2 and TRBJ1-5 provide the parts outside the CDR3, is EPEVTQTPSHQVTQMGQEVILRCVPISNHLYFYWYRQILGQKVEFLVSFYNNEISEKSEIFDDQFSVERPDGSNFTLKIRSTKLEDSAMYFCASRGRSGDSNQPQHFGDGTRLSIL.

J is TRBJ1-5 and V is TRBV5-1, with D possibly being TRBD1 (6 bases). Trimming removed 3 bases at V and 6 bases at J, with 16 bases between. The CDR3 extends over 15 amino acids. Looked up from germline, CDR1 is SGHRS and CDR2 is YFSETQ. In DNA, the CDR3 is TGCGCCAGCAGCTCAACGGGACAACCGAGTCAGCCCCAGCATTTT. Translation: CASSSTGQPSQPQHF. The full variable domain, rest sourced from reference TRBV5-1 and TRBJ1-5, is KAGVTQTPRYLIKTRGQQVTLSCSPISGHRSVSWYQQTPGQGLQFLFEYFSETQRNKGNFPGRFSGRQFSNSRSEMNVSTLELGDSALYLCASSSTGQPSQPQHFGDGTRLSIL.

The genes are TRBV12-5 and TRBJ1-2, with 7 bases fitting TRBD1. Germline V gene data show CDR1 as LGHNT and CDR2 as FRNRAP. This CDR3 has 13 residues. The ends lost 5 bases at V and 6 bases at J; junction bases unmatched: 6. The DNA for the CDR3 is TGTGCTAGTGGTCCCAACAGGGGCGATGGCTACACCTTC. Residues: CASGPNRGDGYTF.